This TCR beta chain appears in the sequencing data of a study of T cells in women clearing cervical HPV infection. The CDR3 loop spans 14 amino acids. Germline CDR1 SNHLY, CDR2 FYNNEI. Trimming took 7 bases from V and 4 from J, leaving 16 bases between them. As regards this clone: The read ends 3 residues before the CDR3 terminus; that terminus is restored from the germline J gene.

Clones were sequenced by immunoSEQ multiplex PCR, and TCRdb holds only the in-frame ones, with some missing. The listing records some 20,000 clones. Sequences were obtained from blood buffy coat. This sequence was found in a woman aged 18 to 75 with a cervical HPV16 infection that either progressed to CIN3+ or cleared (not recorded which). The rearrangement links TRBV2 to TRBJ1-1, with a possible D match to TRBD1 (5 bases). CDR3 DNA (partial): TGTGCCAGCACCCCGGCAGGGCGCTCCACTGAA. Residues: CASTPAGRSTE. The entire CDR3 protein is CASTPAGRSTEAFF.